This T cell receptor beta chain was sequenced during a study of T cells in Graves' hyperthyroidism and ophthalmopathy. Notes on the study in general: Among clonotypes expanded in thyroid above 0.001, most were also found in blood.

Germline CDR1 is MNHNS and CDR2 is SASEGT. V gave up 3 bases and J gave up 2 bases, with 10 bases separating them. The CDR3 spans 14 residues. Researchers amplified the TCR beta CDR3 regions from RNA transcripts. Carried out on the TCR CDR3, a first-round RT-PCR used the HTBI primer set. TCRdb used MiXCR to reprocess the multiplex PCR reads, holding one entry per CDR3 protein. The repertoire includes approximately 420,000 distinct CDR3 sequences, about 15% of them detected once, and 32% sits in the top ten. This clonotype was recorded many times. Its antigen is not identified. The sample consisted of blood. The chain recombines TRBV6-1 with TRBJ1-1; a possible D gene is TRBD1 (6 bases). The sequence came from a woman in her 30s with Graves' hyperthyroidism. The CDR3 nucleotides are TGTGCCAGCAGTGACAGGGGTGGCAACACTGAAGCTTTCTTT. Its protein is CASSDRGGNTEAFF.